One sample yielded the 22 T cell receptor beta chains listed below, sequenced in a study of T cell responses to AZD1222 COVID-19 vaccine. Sequencing used immunoSEQ multiplex PCR; TCRdb keeps in-frame clones, though not all of them. Of approximately 80,000 clones listed, approximately 85% were seen once; the top ten hold more than 9%. The sample here was peripheral blood, taken 28 days after the second AZD1222 dose. These TCRs come from an adult who received the AZD1222 COVID-19 vaccine.

This clone is medium-sized by share. The V and J genes are TRBV5-6 and TRBJ2-7; D possibly corresponds to TRBD1 (5 bases). The CDR3 extends over 13 amino acids. Germline V gives CDR1 SGHDT, CDR2 YYEEEE. The germline V and J ends were trimmed by 1 base and 2 bases, with 7 bases remaining between them. The CDR3 sequence: CASSLFRAYEQYF. The CDR3 region has the DNA TGTGCCAGCAGCTTGTTCAGGGCCTACGAGCAGTACTTC.

The chain uses TRBV12-3 or TRBV12-4 and TRBJ1-5; D not resolved. V gave up 10 bases and J gave up 2 bases, with 12 bases separating them. The CDR3 extends over 13 amino acids. CDR3 region: CAIPIPGNQPQHF. In DNA form, the CDR3 reads TGTGCCATTCCGATCCCGGGCAATCAGCCCCAGCATTTT.

This sequence joins TRBV23-1 and TRBJ2-6; maybe TRBD1 (6 bases). Being an ORF, TRBV23-1 has a function that is uncertain. Trimming removed 6 bases from V and 0 bases from J, with 27 bases in between. This CDR3 comprises 21 residues. Here the CDR3 DNA reads TGCGCCAGCAGCCCAAGCGCACTCTACTCGGGACAATTCTCTGGGGCCAACGTCCTGACTTTC. Its translation: CASSPSALYSGQFSGANVLTF.

This chain links TRBV6-5 with TRBJ2-7; the match to TRBD2 covers 10 bases. Germline V lookup: CDR1 MNHEY, CDR2 SVGAGI. The CDR3 spans 13 residues. With 8 bases clipped from V and 3 bases from J, the junction kept 4 bases outside the gene matches. The CDR3, as DNA: TGTGCCAGCGGAACTAGCGGGGACTACGAGCAGTACTTC. Its protein product is CASGTSGDYEQYF.

This chain joins TRBV5-1 and TRBJ2-3, with a tentative D call TRBD1 (6 bases). The V and J ends lost 4 bases and 6 bases respectively, with 21 bases between them. This CDR3 contains 16 residues. Germline CDR1 is SGHRS and CDR2 is YFSETQ. In DNA form, the CDR3 reads TGCGCCAGCAGCGCCGACCCGGGACACGTGGGGGATACGCAGTATTTT. Translating it yields CASSADPGHVGDTQYF. Filled out from reference TRBV5-1 and TRBJ2-3, the complete variable domain reads KAGVTQTPRYLIKTRGQQVTLSCSPISGHRSVSWYQQTPGQGLQFLFEYFSETQRNKGNFPGRFSGRQFSNSRSEMNVSTLELGDSALYLCASSADPGHVGDTQYFGPGTRLTVL.

The chain recombines TRBV19 with TRBJ1-5; weak D call: TRBD1 (5 bases). CDR1 and CDR2 from the germline V gene are LNHDA and SQIVND (reference sequence). CDR3 length: 14 residues. The germline V and J ends were trimmed by 2 bases and 0 bases, with 5 bases remaining between them. The CDR3 loop reads CASSITGSNQPQHF. The CDR3, as DNA: TGTGCCAGTAGTATAACAGGTAGCAATCAGCCCCAGCATTTT.

There are a few counts of this clone. The V and J genes are TRBV6-1 and TRBJ1-2; D gene ambiguous. CDR1 is MNHNS, CDR2 SASEGT, per germline. V lost 2 bases, J lost 8 bases, and 12 bases lay in between. The CDR3 spans 13 residues. The CDR3 loop is CASSENSGEGYTF. The CDR3 DNA reads as TGTGCCAGCAGTGAAAATTCCGGGGAAGGCTACACCTTC.

V is TRBV27 and J is TRBJ1-1; D call uncertain. The germline gives CDR1 MNHEY, CDR2 SMNVEV (reference sequence). The CDR3 totals 13 residues. V lost 7 bases and J 6 bases, leaving 15 bases between the germline ends. CDR3 coding DNA: TGTGCCAGCAAGATCGGGGTCAAGGCTGAAGCTTTCTTT. Protein sequence: CASKIGVKAEAFF.

The chain employs TRBV7-8 and TRBJ1-2; unclear D gene. Trimming took 1 base from V and 7 from J, leaving 10 bases between them. The CDR3 runs to 13 residues. Germline assignment: CDR1 SGHVS and CDR2 FQNEAQ. The DNA for the CDR3 is TGTGCCAGCAGCTTAGGGGCGGACGTTGGCTACACCTTC. Protein sequence: CASSLGADVGYTF.

The chain has TRBV5-6 and TRBJ1-1; D not resolved. The CDR3 loop spans 13 amino acids. Trimming cost V 4 bases and J 2 bases, with 9 bases left between them. The germline CDR1 and CDR2 sequences are SGHDT and YYEEEE. CDR3 coding DNA: TGTGCCAGCAGCCCCCCTGGTAACACTGAAGCTTTCTTT. This translates into CASSPPGNTEAFF. The entire variable domain, with the rest obtained from reference TRBV5-6 and TRBJ1-1, is as follows: DAGVTQSPTHLIKTRGQQVTLRCSPKSGHDTVSWYQQALGQGPQFIFQYYEEEERQRGNFPDRFSGHQFPNYSSELNVNALLLGDSALYLCASSPPGNTEAFFGQGTRLTVV.

This chain joins TRBV19 and TRBJ2-5; D possibly uses TRBD1 or TRBD2 (6 bases each). With 2 bases removed from V and 4 bases from J, the gap between germline ends came to 11 bases. Germline loops: CDR1 LNHDA, CDR2 SQIVND (reference sequence). The CDR3 is made up of 14 amino acids. CDR3: CASSIMGGVETQYF. The CDR3 bases are TGTGCCAGTAGTATAATGGGGGGCGTAGAGACCCAGTACTTC.

This sequence joins TRBV19 and TRBJ2-6; D remains unclear. V lost 4 bases and J lost 0, with 4 bases in between. Germline CDR1 is LNHDA and CDR2 is SQIVND (reference sequence). This CDR3 has 14 amino acids. CDR3 protein: CASSTYSGANVLTF. In DNA, the CDR3 is TGTGCCAGTAGTACTTACTCTGGGGCCAACGTCCTGACTTTC.

For this clone: Other nucleotide sequences in the sample specify the same CDR3. The CDR3 loop reads CASSLRVWTEAFF. In DNA, the CDR3 is TGTGCCAGCAGTTTACGGGTCTGGACTGAAGCTTTCTTT. The rearrangement links TRBV28 to TRBJ1-1; D gene ambiguous. Per germline, CDR1 MDHEN and CDR2 SYDVKM. This CDR3 region has 13 residues. Trimming pared 2 bases from V and 5 bases from J, leaving 9 bases between.

The chain links TRBV2 to TRBJ2-1; D is ambiguous. Germline CDR1 SNHLY, CDR2 FYNNEI. This CDR3 region has 14 residues. Trimming took 8 bases from V and 3 from J, leaving 14 bases between them. CDR3 coding DNA: TGTGCCAGCGGGTCACGACGGAACTACAATGAGCAGTTCTTC. Its protein product is CASGSRRNYNEQFF.

This clone was seen a handful of times. CDR3 sequence: CAISESRDRGDIQYF. The CDR3 DNA follows: TGTGCCATCAGTGAGTCGAGGGACAGGGGAGACATTCAGTACTTC. The rearrangement links TRBV10-3 to TRBJ2-4; 10 bases are shared with TRBD1. Germline values: CDR1 ENHRY, CDR2 SYGVKD. This CDR3 comprises 15 residues. The V and J ends lost 0 bases and 8 bases, in that order; junction bases with no gene match: 4.

This chain uses TRBV6-5 with TRBJ1-2; no clear D. This CDR3 is 15 amino acids long. Trimming shortened V by 3 bases and J by 4 bases, and 15 bases separated the two germline ends. CDR1 is MNHEY and CDR2 is SVGAGI in the germline V gene. CDR3 sequence (DNA): TGTGCCAGCAGTTATGGGTCAGGAACAATCTATGGCTACACCTTC. It encodes CASSYGSGTIYGYTF.

J is TRBJ2-7 and V is TRBV20-1; 8 bases agree with TRBD1. Germline assignment: CDR1 DFQATT and CDR2 SNEGSKA (reference sequence). The CDR3 is 13 residues long. J gave up 2 bases and V 3 bases, and 3 bases lay outside the gene matches. CDR3 region: CSASGTGAYEQYF. The CDR3 nucleotides are TGCAGTGCTAGTGGGACAGGTGCCTACGAGCAGTACTTC.

The rearrangement uses TRBV3-1 (or the pseudogene TRBV3-2) and TRBJ2-3; D is uncertain. The CDR3 runs to 13 residues. The germline V gene encodes CDR1 LGHDT and CDR2 YNNKEL (reference sequence). V shed 3 bases and J shed 7 bases, with 11 bases lying between them. The CDR3 region has the DNA TGTGCCAGCAGCCAGACTCGAGAGAATACGCAGTATTTT. Translated: CASSQTRENTQYF.

The rearrangement links TRBV28 to TRBJ1-4; the match to TRBD1 covers 9 bases. Germline CDR1 MDHEN, CDR2 SYDVKM. The CDR3 loop spans 14 amino acids. V was pared by 5 bases and J by 8 bases, with 6 bases of the junction left unmatched. The CDR3 DNA is TGTGCCAGCAGTAAACAGGGGGCCGGGGAAAAACTGTTTTTT. As protein: CASSKQGAGEKLFF.

The V gene is TRBV6-5, the J gene TRBJ2-3; D is undetermined. In germline, CDR1 is MNHEY, CDR2 SVGAGI. The CDR3 has 14 amino acids. Trimming took off 7 bases at V and 0 bases at J, with 11 bases between the two ends. The CDR3 spells CASKTTVSTDTQYF. In DNA, the CDR3 is TGTGCCAGCAAGACAACAGTAAGCACAGATACGCAGTATTTT.

The chain combines TRBV7-8 with TRBJ2-5, with TRBD2 matching over 9 bases. Trimming took 5 bases from V and 7 from J; bases not matched to a gene: 11. CDR1 is SGHVS, CDR2 FQNEAQ, per germline. This CDR3 comprises 15 residues. The CDR3 coding sequence is TGTGCCAGCAGCCAACCCACTAGCGGGTTAGGGACCCAGTACTTC. It specifies CASSQPTSGLGTQYF.

The chain carries TRBV11-2 and TRBJ1-1, with D unclear. V was trimmed by 2 bases and J by 4 bases, leaving 11 bases between them. The CDR3 covers 14 residues. Germline V gives CDR1 SGHAT, CDR2 FQNNGV. In DNA form, the CDR3 reads TGTGCCAGCAGCTTAATAGGATCGAGCACTGAAGCTTTCTTT. Protein product: CASSLIGSSTEAFF.